In its sample, the clone carrying this T cell receptor beta chain was seen a few times. Its antigen is not known. This entry belongs to a study of CD8+CD57+ T cells in acquired aplastic anemia. Points from the study as a whole: No significant patient-versus-control difference appeared in CD8+ Simpson's diversity.

The CDR3 extends over 11 amino acids. The V gene's germline CDR1 is MGHDK and CDR2 SYGVNS. V was pared by 5 bases and J by 14 bases, with 14 bases between. The template used for profiling TCR beta VDJ and CDR3 was genomic DNA. TCRdb re-analysed the reads in MiXCR, keeping a single row per CDR3 protein. The sample has about 81,000 distinct CDR3 sequences; 40% to 50% are singletons. The sample consisted of sorted CD4+, CD8+, or CD8+CD57+ T cells (not recorded which) from PBMCs. V gene TRBV25-1 combines with J gene TRBJ2-3; either TRBD1 or TRBD2 may fit D (5 bases each). This receptor was identified in a human donor in good health, serving as a control. CDR3 residues: CASSLLGESYF. The CDR3 nucleotides read TGTGCCAGCAGTCTCCTGGGGGAATCGTATTTT.